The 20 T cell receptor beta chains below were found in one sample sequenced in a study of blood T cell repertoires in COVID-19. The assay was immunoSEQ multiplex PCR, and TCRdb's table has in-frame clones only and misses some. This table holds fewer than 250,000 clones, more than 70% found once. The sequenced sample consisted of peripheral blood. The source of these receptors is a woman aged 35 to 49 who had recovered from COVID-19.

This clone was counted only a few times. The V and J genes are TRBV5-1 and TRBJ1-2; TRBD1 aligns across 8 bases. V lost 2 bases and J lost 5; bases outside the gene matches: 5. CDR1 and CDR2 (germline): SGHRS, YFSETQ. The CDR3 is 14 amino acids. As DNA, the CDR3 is TGCGCCAGCAGCTTTGACAGGGGAGTGTATGGCTACACCTTC. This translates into CASSFDRGVYGYTF.

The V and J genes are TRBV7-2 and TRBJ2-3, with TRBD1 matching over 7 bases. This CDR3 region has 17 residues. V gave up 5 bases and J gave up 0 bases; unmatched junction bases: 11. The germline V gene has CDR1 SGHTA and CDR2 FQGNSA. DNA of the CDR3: TGTGCCAGCAGCCCAATCCCGGGACAGCCTAGCACAGATACGCAGTATTTT. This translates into CASSPIPGQPSTDTQYF.

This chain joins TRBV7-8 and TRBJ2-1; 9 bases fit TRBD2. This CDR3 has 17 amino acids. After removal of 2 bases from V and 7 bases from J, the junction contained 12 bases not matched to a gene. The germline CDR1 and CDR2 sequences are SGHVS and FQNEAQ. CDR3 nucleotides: TGTGCCAGCAGCTTAAACCCGGCGGGAGGGCCGGATAATGAGCAGTTCTTC. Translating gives CASSLNPAGGPDNEQFF.

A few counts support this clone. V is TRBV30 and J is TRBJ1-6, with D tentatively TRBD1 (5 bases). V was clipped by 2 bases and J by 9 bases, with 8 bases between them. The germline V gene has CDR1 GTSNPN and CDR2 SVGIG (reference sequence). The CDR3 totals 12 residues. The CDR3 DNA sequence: TGTGCCTGGAGTCCAAGGGGTTCACCCCTCCACTTT. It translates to CAWSPRGSPLHF.

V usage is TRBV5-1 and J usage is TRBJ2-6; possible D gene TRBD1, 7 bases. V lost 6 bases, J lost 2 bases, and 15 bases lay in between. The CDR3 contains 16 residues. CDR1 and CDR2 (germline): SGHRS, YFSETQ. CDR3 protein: CASNQGGLPGANVLTF. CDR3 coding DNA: TGCGCCAGCAATCAGGGGGGACTTCCTGGGGCCAACGTCCTGACTTTC. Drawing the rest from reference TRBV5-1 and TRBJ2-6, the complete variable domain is KAGVTQTPRYLIKTRGQQVTLSCSPISGHRSVSWYQQTPGQGLQFLFEYFSETQRNKGNFPGRFSGRQFSNSRSEMNVSTLELGDSALYLCASNQGGLPGANVLTFGAGSRLTVL.

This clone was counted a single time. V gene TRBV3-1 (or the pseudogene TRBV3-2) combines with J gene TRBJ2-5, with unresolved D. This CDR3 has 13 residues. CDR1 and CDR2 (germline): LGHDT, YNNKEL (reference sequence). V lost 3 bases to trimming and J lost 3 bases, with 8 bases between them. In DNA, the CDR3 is TGTGCCAGCAGCCATCGACACAAAGAGACCCAGTACTTC. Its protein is CASSHRHKETQYF.

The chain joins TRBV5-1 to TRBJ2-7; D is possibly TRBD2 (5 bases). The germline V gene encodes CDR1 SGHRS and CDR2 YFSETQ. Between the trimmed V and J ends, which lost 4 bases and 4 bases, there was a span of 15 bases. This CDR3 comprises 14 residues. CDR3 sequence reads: CASSPWTGGYEQYF. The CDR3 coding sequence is TGCGCCAGCAGCCCCTGGACCGGCGGGTACGAGCAGTACTTC.

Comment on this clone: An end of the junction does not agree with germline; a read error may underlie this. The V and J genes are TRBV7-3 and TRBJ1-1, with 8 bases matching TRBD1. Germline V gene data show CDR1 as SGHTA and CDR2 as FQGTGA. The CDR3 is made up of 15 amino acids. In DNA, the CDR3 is TGTGCCAGCAGCTTAGCCGGGACAGGTAACAATGAAGCTTTCTTT. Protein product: CASSLAGTGNNEAFF.

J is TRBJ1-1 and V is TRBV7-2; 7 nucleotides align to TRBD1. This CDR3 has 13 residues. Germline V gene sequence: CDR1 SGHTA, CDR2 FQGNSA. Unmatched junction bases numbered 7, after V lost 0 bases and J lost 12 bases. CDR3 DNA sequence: TGTGCCAGCAGCTTAGCGATGGGGACAGCTCCTTTCTTT. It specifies CASSLAMGTAPFF.

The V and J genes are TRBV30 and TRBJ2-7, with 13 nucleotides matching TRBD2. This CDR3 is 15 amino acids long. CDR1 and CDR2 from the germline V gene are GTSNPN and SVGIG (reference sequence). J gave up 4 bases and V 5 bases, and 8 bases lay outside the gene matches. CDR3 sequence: CAWEEGLAGHYEQYF. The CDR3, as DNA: TGTGCCTGGGAGGAGGGACTAGCGGGACATTACGAGCAGTACTTC.

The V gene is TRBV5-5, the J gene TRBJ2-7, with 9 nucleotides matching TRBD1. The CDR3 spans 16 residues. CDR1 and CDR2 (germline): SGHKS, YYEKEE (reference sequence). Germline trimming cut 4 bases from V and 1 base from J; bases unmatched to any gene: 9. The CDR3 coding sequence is TGTGCCAGCAGCCCGGGGGGACAGGGACTGTCCTACGAGCAGTACTTC. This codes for CASSPGGQGLSYEQYF.

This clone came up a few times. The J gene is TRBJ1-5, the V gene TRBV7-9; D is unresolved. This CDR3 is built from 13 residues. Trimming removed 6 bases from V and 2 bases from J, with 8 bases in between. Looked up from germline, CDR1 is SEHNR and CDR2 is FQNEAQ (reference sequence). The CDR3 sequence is CASSREGNQPQHF. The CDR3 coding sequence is TGTGCCAGCAGTAGGGAGGGCAATCAGCCCCAGCATTTT.

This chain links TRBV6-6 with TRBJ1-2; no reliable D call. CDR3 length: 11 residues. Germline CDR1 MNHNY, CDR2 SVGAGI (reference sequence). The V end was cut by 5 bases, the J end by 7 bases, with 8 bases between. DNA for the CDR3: TGTGCCAGCAGTGCCGAGGGTGGCTACACCTTC. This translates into CASSAEGGYTF.

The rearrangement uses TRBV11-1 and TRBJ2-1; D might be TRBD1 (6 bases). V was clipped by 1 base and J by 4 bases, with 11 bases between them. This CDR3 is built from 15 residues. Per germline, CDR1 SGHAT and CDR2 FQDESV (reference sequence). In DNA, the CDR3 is TGTGCCAGCAGCTTAGGGACAGTCCCTTACAATGAGCAGTTCTTC. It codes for CASSLGTVPYNEQFF. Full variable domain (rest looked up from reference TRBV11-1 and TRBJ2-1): EAEVAQSPRYKITEKSQAVAFWCDPISGHATLYWYRQILGQGPELLVQFQDESVVDDSQLPKDRFSAERLKGVDSTLKIQPAELGDSAMYLCASSLGTVPYNEQFFGPGTRLTVL.

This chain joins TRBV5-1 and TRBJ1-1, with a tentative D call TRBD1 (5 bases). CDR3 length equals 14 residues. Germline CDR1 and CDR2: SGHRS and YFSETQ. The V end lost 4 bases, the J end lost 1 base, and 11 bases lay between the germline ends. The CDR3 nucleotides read TGCGCCAGCAGCCCCCAGGGCGGGAACACTGAAGCTTTCTTT. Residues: CASSPQGGNTEAFF.

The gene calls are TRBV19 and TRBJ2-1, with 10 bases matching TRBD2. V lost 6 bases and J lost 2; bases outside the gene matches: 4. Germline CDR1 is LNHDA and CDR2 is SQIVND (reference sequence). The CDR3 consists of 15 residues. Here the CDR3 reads CASSLLAGTYNEQFF. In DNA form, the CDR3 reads TGTGCCAGTAGCCTACTAGCGGGGACCTACAATGAGCAGTTCTTC.

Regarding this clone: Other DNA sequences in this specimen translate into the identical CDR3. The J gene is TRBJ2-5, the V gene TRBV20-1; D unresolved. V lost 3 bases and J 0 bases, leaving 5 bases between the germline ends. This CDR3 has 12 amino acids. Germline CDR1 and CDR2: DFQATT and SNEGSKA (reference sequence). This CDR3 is CSASSDQETQYF. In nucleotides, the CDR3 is TGCAGTGCTAGTTCAGACCAAGAGACCCAGTACTTC.

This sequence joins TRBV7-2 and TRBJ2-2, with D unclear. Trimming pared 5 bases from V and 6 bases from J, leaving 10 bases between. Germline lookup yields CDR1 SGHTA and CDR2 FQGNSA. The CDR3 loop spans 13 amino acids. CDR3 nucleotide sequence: TGTGCCAGCAGCCCCCAGATACCCGGGGAGCTGTTTTTT. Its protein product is CASSPQIPGELFF. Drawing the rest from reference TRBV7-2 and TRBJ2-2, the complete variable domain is GAGVSQSPSNKVTEKGKDVELRCDPISGHTALYWYRQSLGQGLEFLIYFQGNSAPDKSGLPSDRFSAERTGGSVSTLTIQRTQQEDSAVYLCASSPQIPGELFFGEGSRLTVL.

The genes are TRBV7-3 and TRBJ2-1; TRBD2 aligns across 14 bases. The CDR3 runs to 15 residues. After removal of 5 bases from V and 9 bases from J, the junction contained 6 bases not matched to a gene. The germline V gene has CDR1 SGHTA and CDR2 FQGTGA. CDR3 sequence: CASSPGLAGVGEQFF. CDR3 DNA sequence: TGTGCCAGCAGCCCGGGACTAGCGGGAGTGGGTGAGCAGTTCTTC.

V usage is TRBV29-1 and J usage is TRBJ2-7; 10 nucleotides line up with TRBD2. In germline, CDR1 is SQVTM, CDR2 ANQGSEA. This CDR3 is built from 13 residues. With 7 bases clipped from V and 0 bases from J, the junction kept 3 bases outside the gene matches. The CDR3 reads CSARLAGSYEQYF. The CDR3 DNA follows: TGCAGCGCACGACTAGCGGGCTCCTACGAGCAGTACTTC.